The clone carrying this TCR beta chain is a singleton in its sample. PCR employed 60 Vbeta and 13 Jbeta primers. Method: immunoSEQ multiplex PCR; TCRdb's copy keeps in-frame clones and lacks some. Of about 210,000 clones in the sample, 65% to 90% were seen once. This specimen comes from a study of cytomegalovirus exposure and HLA in healthy donors. Looking at the study overall: From donors who were HLA-typed, an early data release held about 85 million unique TCRs.

The sample consisted of PBMCs. The sequence derives from a woman in her thirties in good health and CMV-seronegative.

The CDR3 loop reads CASSPTGGTAWYEQYF. Written as DNA, the CDR3 is TGTGCCAGCAGCCCAACCGGAGGGACAGCGTGGTACGAGCAGTACTTC. The chain couples TRBV7-9 to TRBJ2-7; D may be TRBD1 (7 bases). The CDR3 is 16 amino acids. The germline gives CDR1 SEHNR, CDR2 FQNEAQ (reference sequence). Trimming left V 5 bases short and J 4 bases short, with 21 bases between.